Listed here are 27 T cell receptor beta chains from one sample, sequenced in a study of T cell repertoires in cytomegalovirus infection. MiXCR, applied by TCRdb to the reads, yields one record per CDR3 protein. The table shows 510,000 or so distinct CDR3 sequences, with about 25% occurring only once. Input material: PBMCs. The receptors stem from a human donor in good health (CMV status not recorded). Some clones in this sample may be carry-over from other donors' samples.

This chain uses TRBV19 with TRBJ2-1, with TRBD1 identical over 7 bases. CDR3 size: 12 residues. V was clipped by 7 bases and J by 4 bases; unmatched bases: 1. The V gene's germline CDR1 is LNHDA and CDR2 SQIVND (reference sequence). The DNA of the CDR3 is TGTGCCAGTAAGGACAGGTACAATGAGCAGTTCTTC. Encoded protein: CASKDRYNEQFF.

This clonotype was recorded a few times. The chain joins TRBV7-6 to TRBJ2-7, with 9 bases that match TRBD2. Germline values: CDR1 SGHVS, CDR2 FNYEAQ. CDR3 size: 16 residues. V shed 2 bases, J shed 6 bases, and the junction held 11 bases outside the gene matches. CDR3 sequence (DNA): TGTGCCAGCAGCTTATTGCCTAGCGGGACCCAGAGCGAGCAGTACTTC. Its translation: CASSLLPSGTQSEQYF. The variable domain in full, with the rest retrieved from reference TRBV7-6 and TRBJ2-7, is GAGVSQSPRYKVTKRGQDVALRCDPISGHVSLYWYRQALGQGPEFLTYFNYEAQQDKSGLPNDRFSAERPEGSISTLTIQRTEQRDSAMYRCASSLLPSGTQSEQYFGPGTRLTVT.

The chain recombines TRBV14 with TRBJ1-2, with D possibly matching TRBD1 (5 bases). This CDR3 has 15 amino acids. V was pared by 4 bases and J by 2 bases, with 14 bases between. Germline CDR1 is SGHDN and CDR2 is FVKESK. This chain's CDR3 is CASSPFDSPNYGYTF. As DNA, the CDR3 is TGTGCCAGCAGCCCTTTCGACAGCCCCAACTATGGCTACACCTTC.

The genes are TRBV2 and TRBJ2-7; 14 bases align to TRBD2. V dropped 5 bases and J dropped 4; count of bases not matched to a gene: 13. CDR1 is SNHLY and CDR2 is FYNNEI in the germline V gene. The CDR3 sequence is 18 residues long. CDR3 nucleotides: TGTGCCAGCAGTCAACTGACTAGCGGGAGGGCCAAGGCGTACGAGCAGTACTTC. Encoded protein: CASSQLTSGRAKAYEQYF. The full variable domain, in which reference TRBV2 and TRBJ2-7 provide the parts outside the CDR3, is EPEVTQTPSHQVTQMGQEVILRCVPISNHLYFYWYRQILGQKVEFLVSFYNNEISEKSEIFDDQFSVERPDGSNFTLKIRSTKLEDSAMYFCASSQLTSGRAKAYEQYFGPGTRLTVT.

The chain employs TRBV3-1 and TRBJ2-1; the match to TRBD2 covers 11 bases. The CDR3 is 15 residues long. The junction had 9 bases not matched to a gene; V was cut back by 4 bases and J by 10 bases. Germline V gene sequence: CDR1 LGHDT, CDR2 YNNKEL (reference sequence). CDR3 in amino acids: CASSPLAGGPGEQFF. The CDR3, as DNA: TGTGCCAGCAGCCCCTTAGCGGGAGGGCCGGGGGAGCAGTTCTTC.

The sample holds a few counts of this clonotype. The chain joins TRBV10-3 to TRBJ2-1, with 8 positions matching TRBD1. The V segment lost 0 bases and the J segment 6 bases; nucleotides outside the gene matches: 7. The germline V gene has CDR1 ENHRY and CDR2 SYGVKD. The length of the CDR3 is 16 residues. CDR3 DNA sequence: TGTGCCATCAGTGAGTCCGTGACAGGGGTGATCAATGAGCAGTTCTTC. It codes for CAISESVTGVINEQFF.

J is TRBJ1-5 and V is TRBV23-1; 9 bases align to TRBD1. TRBV23-1 is annotated as an ORF whose role is uncertain. V shed 2 bases, J shed 6 bases, and the junction held 8 bases outside the gene matches. This CDR3 contains 16 residues. DNA of the CDR3: TGCGCCAGCAGTCAAATCGGGACAGGGTTAAGTCAGCCCCAGCATTTT. This gives the protein CASSQIGTGLSQPQHF.

This chain joins TRBV29-1 and TRBJ2-1; the D call may be TRBD1 or TRBD2 (5 bases each). The CDR3 covers 14 residues. Germline V gives CDR1 SQVTM, CDR2 ANQGSEA. V lost 7 bases, J lost 2 bases, and 15 bases lay in between. DNA of the CDR3: TGCAGCGGGTTACCGGGACCGACCTACAATGAGCAGTTCTTC. Amino acid sequence: CSGLPGPTYNEQFF.

This clonotype turned up a few times. This chain links TRBV5-5 with TRBJ1-6; tentatively, D is TRBD1 (6 bases). This CDR3 spans 14 amino acids. The germline V gene has CDR1 SGHKS and CDR2 YYEKEE (reference sequence). V was cut by 4 bases and J by 10 bases, with 15 bases left in between. As DNA, the CDR3 is TGTGCCAGCAGCCCGTGGGAGGGGGGATCACCCCTCCACTTT. Translation gives CASSPWEGGSPLHF.

This clonotype has only a few counts. The V call is TRBV6-2 or TRBV6-3, the J call TRBJ2-7; 8 nucleotides align to TRBD1. Germline V gene data show CDR1 as MNHEY and CDR2 as SVGEGT. The CDR3 is made up of 13 amino acids. Unmatched junction bases numbered 4, after V lost 8 bases and J lost 1 base. The chain's CDR3 is CASHRTGSYEQYF. CDR3 in DNA: TGTGCCAGCCACAGGACAGGGTCCTACGAGCAGTACTTC.

This clonotype has only a few counts. This rearrangement joins TRBV5-4 to TRBJ2-2, with D unclear. The CDR3 sequence is 12 residues long. V lost 1 base and J lost 9, with 7 bases in between. The V gene's germline CDR1 is SGHNT and CDR2 YYREEE (reference sequence). The CDR3 DNA reads TGTGCCAGCAGCTTGCCGCCCCGGGAGCTGTTTTTT. This encodes CASSLPPRELFF.

This clonotype appeared a few times. CDR3 amino acids: CASSQVAYGNEQFF. The DNA of the CDR3 is TGCGCCAGCAGCCAAGTGGCGTATGGCAATGAGCAGTTCTTC. The rearrangement joins TRBV4-3 to TRBJ2-1; no clear D. Germline CDR1 LGHNA, CDR2 YSLEER. The CDR3 has 14 amino acids. Trimming took off 1 base at V and 6 bases at J, with 10 bases between the two ends.

The gene calls are TRBV6-6 and TRBJ1-2; the match to TRBD1 covers 10 bases. The J segment lost 0 bases and the V segment lost 2 bases, leaving 6 bases of the junction unmatched. This CDR3 has 17 residues. The germline V gene encodes CDR1 MNHNY and CDR2 SVGAGI (reference sequence). The CDR3 loop is CASSYRTGGEANYGYTF. In DNA, the CDR3 is TGTGCCAGCAGTTACCGGACAGGGGGAGAAGCTAACTATGGCTACACCTTC.

The sample holds many counts of this clonotype. The V call is TRBV7-6, the J call TRBJ1-1; perhaps TRBD1 as D (5 bases). Germline lookup yields CDR1 SGHVS and CDR2 FNYEAQ. The V gene lost 6 bases and the J gene lost 4 bases, with 21 bases spanning the gap. There are 16 residues in the CDR3. Here the CDR3 reads CASRLRISGSPTEAFF. The DNA of the CDR3 is TGTGCCAGCAGATTACGGATTTCAGGGAGTCCCACTGAAGCTTTCTTT.

This clonotype was seen a few times. The gene calls are TRBV28 and TRBJ2-3, with D uncertain. V shed 6 bases and J shed 0 bases, with 16 bases lying between them. Germline-derived CDR1 and CDR2 are MDHEN and SYDVKM. This CDR3 is built from 16 residues. CDR3 in amino acids: CASSDSDPSSTDTQYF. CDR3 nucleotides: TGTGCCAGCAGCGATTCCGATCCTTCTAGCACAGATACGCAGTATTTT.

This clonotype has more than one count but fewer than ten. The rearrangement joins TRBV19 to TRBJ2-7, with D possibly being TRBD1 or TRBD2 (5 bases each). Trimming cost V 6 bases and J 2 bases, with 14 bases left between them. CDR1 is LNHDA and CDR2 is SQIVND in the germline V gene (reference sequence). The CDR3 consists of 14 residues. CDR3 region: CASSPLTGPYEQYF. In nucleotides, the CDR3 is TGTGCCAGTAGCCCCCTAACGGGGCCCTACGAGCAGTACTTC.

The genes are TRBV23-1 and TRBJ1-2; tentative D call: TRBD1 (5 bases). TRBV23-1 carries the ORF label, with uncertain function. This CDR3 contains 16 residues. The germline V and J ends were trimmed by 7 bases and 1 base, with 19 bases remaining between them. For the CDR3, the DNA is TGCGCCAGCATCTTCCTTGGGACGGATGTTAACTATGGCTACACCTTC. This codes for CASIFLGTDVNYGYTF.

The CDR3 bases are TGTGCCAGCAGTCAGAGGGTAGGGCAGTATTTT. Translating it yields CASSQRVGQYF. The rearrangement joins TRBV6-2 or TRBV6-3 to TRBJ2-3; perhaps TRBD2 as D (5 bases). This CDR3 has 11 amino acids. CDR1 and CDR2 from the germline V gene are MNHEY and SVGEGT. V was cut by 5 bases and J by 11 bases, with 11 bases left in between.

This clonotype was observed a few times. The V call is TRBV11-1, the J call TRBJ2-7; D gene uncertain. V lost 1 base and J lost 5, with 9 bases in between. The CDR3 runs 13 residues. In germline, CDR1 is SGHAT, CDR2 FQDESV (reference sequence). The CDR3 nucleotides read TGTGCCAGCAGCTTAGTGGAGATCAACGAGCAGTACTTC. Protein product: CASSLVEINEQYF.

This chain links TRBV7-8 with TRBJ1-1; D is unclear. This CDR3 comprises 16 residues. CDR1 is SGHVS and CDR2 is FQNEAQ in the germline V gene. V was pared by 5 bases and J by 1 base, with 17 bases between. The CDR3 sequence: CASSPNLWMKNTEAFF. The CDR3 DNA is TGTGCCAGCAGCCCAAATCTTTGGATGAAGAACACTGAAGCTTTCTTT.

The chain carries TRBV19 and TRBJ1-2, with 8 nucleotides matching TRBD1. CDR3 length: 14 amino acids. Germline CDR1 reads LNHDA; CDR2 reads SQIVND (reference sequence). J gave up 2 bases and V 6 bases, and 5 bases lay outside the gene matches. The CDR3 DNA is TGTGCCAGTAGGAAACCAGGGGGCAACTATGGCTACACCTTC. Encoded protein: CASRKPGGNYGYTF. The complete variable domain, with remaining parts taken from reference TRBV19 and TRBJ1-2, reads DGGITQSPKYLFRKEGQNVTLSCEQNLNHDAMYWYRQDPGQGLRLIYYSQIVNDFQKGDIAEGYSVSREKKESFPLTVTSAQKNPTAFYLCASRKPGGNYGYTFGSGTRLTVV.

This clonotype came up many times. V usage is TRBV11-2 and J usage is TRBJ1-1, with D perhaps matching TRBD1 (5 bases). The V gene's germline CDR1 is SGHAT and CDR2 FQNNGV. V lost 1 base, J lost 1 base, and 7 bases lay in between. The CDR3 loop spans 14 amino acids. The CDR3 coding sequence is TGTGCCAGCAGCTTAGTTCAGGGGAACACTGAAGCTTTCTTT. Encoded protein: CASSLVQGNTEAFF.

In this sample, this clonotype turned up a few times. This chain uses TRBV12-3 or TRBV12-4 with TRBJ2-3; D is undetermined. The CDR3 contains 14 residues. V dropped 5 bases and J dropped 0 bases, with 9 bases sitting between them. The CDR3 DNA sequence: TGTGCCAGCAGTGGACGACAAAGCACAGATACGCAGTATTTT. Protein sequence: CASSGRQSTDTQYF.

This clonotype has more than one count but fewer than ten. V usage is TRBV24-1 and J usage is TRBJ1-5, with D perhaps TRBD1 (6 bases). The CDR3 consists of 17 residues. V was clipped by 2 bases and J by 2 bases, with 15 bases between them. Germline V gene data show CDR1 as KGHDR and CDR2 as SFDVKD. CDR3 in DNA: TGTGCCACCAGTGATTCCAGGGGAGGGTACGGCAATCAGCCCCAGCATTTT. Its translation: CATSDSRGGYGNQPQHF.

The table lists this clonotype with many counts. V usage is TRBV7-2 and J usage is TRBJ1-1; the D gene is possibly TRBD1 (5 bases). This CDR3 is built from 13 residues. V lost 5 bases and J 6 bases, leaving 13 bases between the germline ends. Germline assignment: CDR1 SGHTA and CDR2 FQGNSA. In nucleotides, the CDR3 is TGTGCCAGCAGCGGCCGGGTAGGGGCTGAAGCTTTCTTT. Its translation is CASSGRVGAEAFF.

This clonotype was counted a few times. This rearrangement joins TRBV18 to TRBJ1-2, with D uncertain. From germline, CDR1 is KGHSH and CDR2 LQKENI. The length of the CDR3 is 15 residues. Trimming pared 3 bases from V and 0 bases from J, leaving 11 bases between. The CDR3 loop is CASSPETQANYGYTF. In DNA, the CDR3 is TGTGCCAGCTCACCTGAGACCCAAGCTAACTATGGCTACACCTTC.

This clonotype showed up just once. Since a much larger clone is just one base distant, this may be a read error. This sequence joins TRBV7-8 and TRBJ1-5; D may be TRBD1 (5 bases). The germline V gene encodes CDR1 SGHVS and CDR2 FQNEAQ. The CDR3 runs 16 residues. V shed 0 bases and J shed 6 bases, with 15 bases lying between them. The CDR3 loop is CASSLARDYGIQPQHF. In DNA form, the CDR3 reads TGTGCCAGCAGCTTAGCGCGGGACTACGGTATTCAGCCCCAGCATTTT. Together with reference TRBV7-8 and TRBJ1-5, the CDR3 gives the full variable domain: GAGVSQSPRYKVAKRGQDVALRCDPISGHVSLFWYQQALGQGPEFLTYFQNEAQLDKSGLPSDRFFAERPEGSVSTLKIQRTQQEDSAVYLCASSLARDYGIQPQHFGDGTRLSIL.